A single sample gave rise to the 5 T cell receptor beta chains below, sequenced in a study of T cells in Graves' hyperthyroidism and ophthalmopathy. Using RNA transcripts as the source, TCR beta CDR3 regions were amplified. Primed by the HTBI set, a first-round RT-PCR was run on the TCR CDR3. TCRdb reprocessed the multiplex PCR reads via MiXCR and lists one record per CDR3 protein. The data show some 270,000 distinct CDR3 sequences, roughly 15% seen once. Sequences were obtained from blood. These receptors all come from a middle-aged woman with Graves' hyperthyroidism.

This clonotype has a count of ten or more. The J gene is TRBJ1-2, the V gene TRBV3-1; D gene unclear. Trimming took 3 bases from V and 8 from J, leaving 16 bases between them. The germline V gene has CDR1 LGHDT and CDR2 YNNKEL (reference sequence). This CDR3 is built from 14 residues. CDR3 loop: CASSQPGPGGGYTF. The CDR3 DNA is TGTGCCAGCAGCCAGCCGGGCCCCGGAGGAGGCTACACCTTC.

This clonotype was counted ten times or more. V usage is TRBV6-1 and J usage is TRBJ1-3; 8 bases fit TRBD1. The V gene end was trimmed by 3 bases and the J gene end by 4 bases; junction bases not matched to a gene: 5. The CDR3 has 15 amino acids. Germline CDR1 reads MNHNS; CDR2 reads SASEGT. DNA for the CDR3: TGTGCCAGCAGTGACAGGGGGCTCAGGGGAAACACCATATATTTT. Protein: CASSDRGLRGNTIYF.

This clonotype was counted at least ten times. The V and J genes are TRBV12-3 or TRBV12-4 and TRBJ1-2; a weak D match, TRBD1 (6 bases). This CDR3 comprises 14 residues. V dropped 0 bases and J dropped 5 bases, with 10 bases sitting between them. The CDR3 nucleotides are TGTGCCAGCAGTTTAGCACAGGGACATTATGGCTACACCTTC. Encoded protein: CASSLAQGHYGYTF.

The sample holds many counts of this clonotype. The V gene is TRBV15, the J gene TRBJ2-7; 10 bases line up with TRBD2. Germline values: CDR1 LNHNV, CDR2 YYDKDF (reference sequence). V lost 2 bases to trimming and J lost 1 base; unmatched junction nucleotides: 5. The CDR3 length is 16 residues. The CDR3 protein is CATSRLLAGDSYEQYF. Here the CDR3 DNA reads TGTGCCACCAGCAGACTCCTAGCGGGAGATTCCTACGAGCAGTACTTC.

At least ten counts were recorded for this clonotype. The chain's CDR3 is CSARYSSGRHRNNEQFF. The CDR3 DNA sequence: TGCAGTGCTAGATACTCTAGCGGTCGTCACCGGAACAATGAGCAGTTCTTC. This chain connects TRBV20-1 to TRBJ2-1, with 7 nucleotides matching TRBD2. There are 17 residues in the CDR3. Germline assignment: CDR1 DFQATT and CDR2 SNEGSKA (reference sequence). V trimming: 2 bases; J trimming: 5 bases; junction bases outside the gene matches: 15.